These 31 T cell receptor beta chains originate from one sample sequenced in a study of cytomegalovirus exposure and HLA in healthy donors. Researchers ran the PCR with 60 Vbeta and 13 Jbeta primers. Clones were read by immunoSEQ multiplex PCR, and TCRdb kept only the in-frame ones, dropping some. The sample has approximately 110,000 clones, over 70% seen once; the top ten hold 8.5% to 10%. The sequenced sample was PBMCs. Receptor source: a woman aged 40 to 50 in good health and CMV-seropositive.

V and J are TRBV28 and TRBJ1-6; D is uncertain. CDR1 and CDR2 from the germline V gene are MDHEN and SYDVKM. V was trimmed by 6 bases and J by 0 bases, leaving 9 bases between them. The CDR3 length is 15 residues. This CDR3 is CASRKGSSYNSPLHF. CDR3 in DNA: TGTGCCAGCAGGAAAGGGAGCTCCTATAATTCACCCCTCCACTTT.

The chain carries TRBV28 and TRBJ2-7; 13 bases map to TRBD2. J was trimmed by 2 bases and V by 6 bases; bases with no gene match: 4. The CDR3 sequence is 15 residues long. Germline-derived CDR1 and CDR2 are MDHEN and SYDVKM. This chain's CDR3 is CASSWGLAGPYEQYF. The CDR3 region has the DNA TGTGCCAGCAGCTGGGGACTAGCGGGGCCCTACGAGCAGTACTTC.

CDR3 amino acids: CASSSRRPDNQPQHF. For the CDR3, the DNA is TGTGCCAGCTCGTCACGCAGGCCGGACAATCAGCCCCAGCATTTT. The chain couples TRBV18 to TRBJ1-5; no clear D gene. The CDR3 spans 15 residues. Germline lookup yields CDR1 KGHSH and CDR2 LQKENI. The V and J ends lost 6 bases and 3 bases respectively, with 15 bases between them.

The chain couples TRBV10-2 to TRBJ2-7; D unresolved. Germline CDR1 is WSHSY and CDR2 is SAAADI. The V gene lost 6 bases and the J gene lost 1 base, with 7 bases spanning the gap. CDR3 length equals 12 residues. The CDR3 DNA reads TGCGCCAGCAGCCGGGTATCCTACGAGCAGTACTTC. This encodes CASSRVSYEQYF.

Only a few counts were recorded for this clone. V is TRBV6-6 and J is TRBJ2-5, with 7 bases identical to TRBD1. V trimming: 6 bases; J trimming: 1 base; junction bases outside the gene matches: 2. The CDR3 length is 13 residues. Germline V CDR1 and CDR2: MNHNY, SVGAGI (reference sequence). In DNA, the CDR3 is TGTGCCAGCAGGGGACAGACCCAAGAGACCCAGTACTTC. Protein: CASRGQTQETQYF.

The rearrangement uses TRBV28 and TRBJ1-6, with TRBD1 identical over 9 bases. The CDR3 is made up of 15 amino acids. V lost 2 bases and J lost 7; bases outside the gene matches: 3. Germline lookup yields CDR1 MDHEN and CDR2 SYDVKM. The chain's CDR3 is CASSLTTGGNSPLHF. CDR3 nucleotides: TGTGCCAGCAGTTTAACGACAGGGGGAAATTCACCCCTCCACTTT.

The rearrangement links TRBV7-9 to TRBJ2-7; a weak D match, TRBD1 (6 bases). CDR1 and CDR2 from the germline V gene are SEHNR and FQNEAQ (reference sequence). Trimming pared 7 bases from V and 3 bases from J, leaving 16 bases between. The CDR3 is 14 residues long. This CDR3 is CASKPLRTVYEQYF. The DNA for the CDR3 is TGTGCCAGCAAGCCCCTCAGGACAGTCTACGAGCAGTACTTC. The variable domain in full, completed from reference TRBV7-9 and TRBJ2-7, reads DTGVSQNPRHKITKRGQNVTFRCDPISEHNRLYWYRQTLGQGPEFLTYFQNEAQLEKSRLLSDRFSAERPKGSFSTLEIQRTEQGDSAMYLCASKPLRTVYEQYFGPGTRLTVT.

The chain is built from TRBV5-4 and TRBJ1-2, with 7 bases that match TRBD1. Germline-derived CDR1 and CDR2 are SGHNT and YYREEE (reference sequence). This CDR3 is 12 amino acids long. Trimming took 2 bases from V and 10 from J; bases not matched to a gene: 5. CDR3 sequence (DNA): TGTGCCAGCAGCTTCATGACAGGGACCTACACCTTC. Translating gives CASSFMTGTYTF.

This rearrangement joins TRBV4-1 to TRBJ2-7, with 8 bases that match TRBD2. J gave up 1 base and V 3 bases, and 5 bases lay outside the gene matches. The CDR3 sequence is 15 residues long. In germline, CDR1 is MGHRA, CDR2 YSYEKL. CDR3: CASSQDSGESYEQYF. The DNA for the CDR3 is TGCGCCAGCAGCCAGGATAGCGGGGAGTCCTACGAGCAGTACTTC.

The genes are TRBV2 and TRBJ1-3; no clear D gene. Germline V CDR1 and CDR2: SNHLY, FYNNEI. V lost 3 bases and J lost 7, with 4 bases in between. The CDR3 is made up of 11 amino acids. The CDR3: CASSDSNTIYF. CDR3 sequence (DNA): TGTGCCAGCAGTGATTCGAACACCATATATTTT.

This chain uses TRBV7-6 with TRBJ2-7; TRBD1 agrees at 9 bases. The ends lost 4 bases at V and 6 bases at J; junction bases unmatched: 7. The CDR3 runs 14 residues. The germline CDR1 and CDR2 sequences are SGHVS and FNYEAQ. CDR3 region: CASSWGTGTFEQYF. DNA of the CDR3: TGTGCCAGCAGCTGGGGGACAGGGACCTTCGAGCAGTACTTC.

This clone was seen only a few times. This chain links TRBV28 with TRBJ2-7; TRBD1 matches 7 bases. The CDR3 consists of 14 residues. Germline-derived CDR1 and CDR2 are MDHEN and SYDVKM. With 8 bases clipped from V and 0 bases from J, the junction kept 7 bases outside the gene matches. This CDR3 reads CASQPGQLSYEQYF. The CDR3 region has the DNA TGTGCCAGCCAGCCGGGACAGCTCTCCTACGAGCAGTACTTC. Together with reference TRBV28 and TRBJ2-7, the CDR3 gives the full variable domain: DVKVTQSSRYLVKRTGEKVFLECVQDMDHENMFWYRQDPGLGLRLIYFSYDVKMKEKGDIPEGYSVSREKKERFSLILESASTNQTSMYLCASQPGQLSYEQYFGPGTRLTVT.

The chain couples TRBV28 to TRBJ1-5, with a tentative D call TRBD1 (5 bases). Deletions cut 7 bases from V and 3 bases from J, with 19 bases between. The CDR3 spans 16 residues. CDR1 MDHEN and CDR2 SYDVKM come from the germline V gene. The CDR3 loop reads CASIGGRGRNNQPQHF. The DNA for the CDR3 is TGTGCCAGCATCGGCGGGAGGGGAAGGAACAATCAGCCCCAGCATTTT.

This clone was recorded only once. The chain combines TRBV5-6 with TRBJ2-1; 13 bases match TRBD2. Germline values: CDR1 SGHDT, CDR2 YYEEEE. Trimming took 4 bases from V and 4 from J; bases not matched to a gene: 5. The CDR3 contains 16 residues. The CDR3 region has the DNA TGTGCCAGCAGCACTAGCGGGGGGGCCGCTTACAATGAGCAGTTCTTC. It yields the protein CASSTSGGAAYNEQFF.

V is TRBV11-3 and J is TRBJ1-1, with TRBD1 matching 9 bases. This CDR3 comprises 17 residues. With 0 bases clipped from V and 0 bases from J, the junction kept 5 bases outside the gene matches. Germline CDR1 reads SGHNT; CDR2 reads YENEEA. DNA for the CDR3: TGTGCCAGCAGCTTAGACGGGGACAGGGAGATGAACACTGAAGCTTTCTTT. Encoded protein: CASSLDGDREMNTEAFF.

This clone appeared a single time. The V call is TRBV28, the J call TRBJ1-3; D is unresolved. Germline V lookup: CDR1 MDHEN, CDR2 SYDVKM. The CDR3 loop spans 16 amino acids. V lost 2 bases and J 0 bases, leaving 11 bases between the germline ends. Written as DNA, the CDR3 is TGTGCCAGCAGTTTAGGCGGCTATTACTCTGGAAACACCATATATTTT. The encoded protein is CASSLGGYYSGNTIYF.

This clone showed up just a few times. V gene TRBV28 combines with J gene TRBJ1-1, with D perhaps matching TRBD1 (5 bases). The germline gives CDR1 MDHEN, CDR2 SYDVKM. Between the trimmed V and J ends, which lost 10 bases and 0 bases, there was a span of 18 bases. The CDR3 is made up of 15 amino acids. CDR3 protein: CAIKAGGGMNTEAFF. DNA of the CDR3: TGTGCCATCAAAGCTGGGGGGGGAATGAACACTGAAGCTTTCTTT.

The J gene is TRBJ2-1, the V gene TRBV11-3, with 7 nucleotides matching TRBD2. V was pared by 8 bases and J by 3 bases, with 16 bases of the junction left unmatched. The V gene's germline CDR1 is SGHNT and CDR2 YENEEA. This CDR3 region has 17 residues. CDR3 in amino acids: CASEAGLFTPYYNEQFF. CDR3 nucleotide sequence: TGTGCCAGCGAAGCGGGACTTTTTACCCCATACTACAATGAGCAGTTCTTC.

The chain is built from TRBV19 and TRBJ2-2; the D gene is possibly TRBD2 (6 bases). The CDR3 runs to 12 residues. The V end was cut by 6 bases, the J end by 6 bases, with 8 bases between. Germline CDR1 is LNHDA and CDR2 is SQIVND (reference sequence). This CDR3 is CASSWEAGELFF. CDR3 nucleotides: TGTGCCAGTAGCTGGGAGGCCGGGGAGCTGTTTTTT.

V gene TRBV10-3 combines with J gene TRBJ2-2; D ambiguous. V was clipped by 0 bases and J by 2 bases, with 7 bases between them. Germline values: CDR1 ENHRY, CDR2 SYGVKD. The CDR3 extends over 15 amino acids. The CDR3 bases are TGTGCCATCAGTGAGTCCGCAGGAAACACCGGGGAGCTGTTTTTT. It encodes CAISESAGNTGELFF.

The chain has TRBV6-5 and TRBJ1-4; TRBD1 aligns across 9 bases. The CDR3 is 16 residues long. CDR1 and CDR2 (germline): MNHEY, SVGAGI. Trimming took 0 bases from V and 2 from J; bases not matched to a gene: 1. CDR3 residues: CASSYSGTGTNEKLFF. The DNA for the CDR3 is TGTGCCAGCAGTTACTCGGGGACAGGGACTAATGAAAAACTGTTTTTT.

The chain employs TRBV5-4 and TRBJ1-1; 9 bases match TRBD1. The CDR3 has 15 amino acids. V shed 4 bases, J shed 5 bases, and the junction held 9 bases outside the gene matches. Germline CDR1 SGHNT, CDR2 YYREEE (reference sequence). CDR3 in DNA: TGTGCCAGCAGCCCCCAGGGGACAGGGATTACTGAAGCTTTCTTT. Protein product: CASSPQGTGITEAFF. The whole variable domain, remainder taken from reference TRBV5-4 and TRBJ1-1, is ETGVTQSPTHLIKTRGQQVTLRCSSQSGHNTVSWYQQALGQGPQFIFQYYREEENGRGNFPPRFSGLQFPNYSSELNVNALELDDSALYLCASSPQGTGITEAFFGQGTRLTVV.

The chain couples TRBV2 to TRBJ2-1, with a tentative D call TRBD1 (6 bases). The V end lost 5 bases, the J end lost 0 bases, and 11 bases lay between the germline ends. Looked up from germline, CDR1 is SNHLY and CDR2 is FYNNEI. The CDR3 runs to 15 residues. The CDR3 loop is CASSQGQSSYNEQFF. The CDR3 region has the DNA TGTGCCAGCAGTCAAGGACAGAGCTCCTACAATGAGCAGTTCTTC. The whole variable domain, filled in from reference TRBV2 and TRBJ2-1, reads EPEVTQTPSHQVTQMGQEVILRCVPISNHLYFYWYRQILGQKVEFLVSFYNNEISEKSEIFDDQFSVERPDGSNFTLKIRSTKLEDSAMYFCASSQGQSSYNEQFFGPGTRLTVL.

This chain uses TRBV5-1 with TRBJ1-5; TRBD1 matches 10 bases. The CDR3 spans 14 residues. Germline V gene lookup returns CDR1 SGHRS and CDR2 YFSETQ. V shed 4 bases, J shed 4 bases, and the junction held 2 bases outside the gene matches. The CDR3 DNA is TGCGCCAGCAGCGCGGGACAGGGGAATCAGCCCCAGCATTTT. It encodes CASSAGQGNQPQHF.

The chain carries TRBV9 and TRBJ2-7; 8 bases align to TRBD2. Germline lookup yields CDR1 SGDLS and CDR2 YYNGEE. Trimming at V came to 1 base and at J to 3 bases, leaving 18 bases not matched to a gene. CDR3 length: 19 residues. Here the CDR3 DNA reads TGTGCCAGCAGCGTACGCGGGGGCAAAACTAGCGGATGCGGCTACGAGCAGTACTTC. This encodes CASSVRGGKTSGCGYEQYF. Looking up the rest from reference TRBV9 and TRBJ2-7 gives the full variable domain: DSGVTQTPKHLITATGQRVTLRCSPRSGDLSVYWYQQSLDQGLQFLIQYYNGEERAKGNILERFSAQQFPDLHSELNLSSLELGDSALYFCASSVRGGKTSGCGYEQYFGPGTRLTVT.

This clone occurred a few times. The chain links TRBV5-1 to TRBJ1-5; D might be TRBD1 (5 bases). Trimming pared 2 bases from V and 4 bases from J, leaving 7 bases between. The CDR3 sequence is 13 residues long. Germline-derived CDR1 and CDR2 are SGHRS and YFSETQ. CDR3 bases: TGCGCCAGCAGCTTTGCAGGGAATCAGCCCCAGCATTTT. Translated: CASSFAGNQPQHF. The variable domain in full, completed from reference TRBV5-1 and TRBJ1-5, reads KAGVTQTPRYLIKTRGQQVTLSCSPISGHRSVSWYQQTPGQGLQFLFEYFSETQRNKGNFPGRFSGRQFSNSRSEMNVSTLELGDSALYLCASSFAGNQPQHFGDGTRLSIL.

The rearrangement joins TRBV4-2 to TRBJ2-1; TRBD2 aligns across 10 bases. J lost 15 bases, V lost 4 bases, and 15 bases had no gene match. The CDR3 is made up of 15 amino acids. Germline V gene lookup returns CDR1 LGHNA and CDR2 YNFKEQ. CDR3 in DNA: TGTGCCAGCAGCCCCCAAGGGTCTAGCGGGAGTCTCGCGTTCTTC. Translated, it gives CASSPQGSSGSLAFF.

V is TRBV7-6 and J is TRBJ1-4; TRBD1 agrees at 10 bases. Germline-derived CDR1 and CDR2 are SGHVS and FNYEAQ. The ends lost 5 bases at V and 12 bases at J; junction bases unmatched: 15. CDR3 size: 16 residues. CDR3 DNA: TGTGCCAGCAGCCCTCCCGGGACAGGGGTTCCGAGGGAACTGTTTTTT. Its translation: CASSPPGTGVPRELFF.

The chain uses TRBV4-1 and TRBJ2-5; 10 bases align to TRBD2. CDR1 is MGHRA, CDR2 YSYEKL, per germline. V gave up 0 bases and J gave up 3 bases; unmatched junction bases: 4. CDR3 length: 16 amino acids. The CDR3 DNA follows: TGCGCCAGCAGCCAAGATCGAGCGGGAGGGGAAGAGACCCAGTACTTC. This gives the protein CASSQDRAGGEETQYF.

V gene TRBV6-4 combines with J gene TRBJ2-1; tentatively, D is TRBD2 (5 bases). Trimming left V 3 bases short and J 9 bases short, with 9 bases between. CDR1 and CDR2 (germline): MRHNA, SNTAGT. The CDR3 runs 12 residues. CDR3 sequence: CASSESGFEQFF. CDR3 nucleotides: TGTGCCAGCAGTGAATCGGGGTTTGAGCAGTTCTTC.

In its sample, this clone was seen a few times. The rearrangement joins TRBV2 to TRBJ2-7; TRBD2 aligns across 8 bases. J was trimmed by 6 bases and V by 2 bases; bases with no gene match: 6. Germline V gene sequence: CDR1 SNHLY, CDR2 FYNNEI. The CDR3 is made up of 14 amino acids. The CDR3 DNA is TGTGCCAGCAGTGAAATTGGGACTAGTGTCGAGCAGTACTTC. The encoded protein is CASSEIGTSVEQYF. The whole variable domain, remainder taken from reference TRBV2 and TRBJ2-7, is EPEVTQTPSHQVTQMGQEVILRCVPISNHLYFYWYRQILGQKVEFLVSFYNNEISEKSEIFDDQFSVERPDGSNFTLKIRSTKLEDSAMYFCASSEIGTSVEQYFGPGTRLTVT.